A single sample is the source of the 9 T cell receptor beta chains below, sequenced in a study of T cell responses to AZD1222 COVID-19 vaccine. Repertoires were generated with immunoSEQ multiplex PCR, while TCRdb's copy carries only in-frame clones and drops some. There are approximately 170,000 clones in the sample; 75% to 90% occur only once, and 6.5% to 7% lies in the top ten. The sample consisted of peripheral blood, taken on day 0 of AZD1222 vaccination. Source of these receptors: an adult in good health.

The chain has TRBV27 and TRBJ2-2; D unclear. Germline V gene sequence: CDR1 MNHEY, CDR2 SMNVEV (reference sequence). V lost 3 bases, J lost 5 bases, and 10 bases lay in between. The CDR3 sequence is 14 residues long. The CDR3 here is CASSFIRSTGELFF. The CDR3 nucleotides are TGTGCCAGCAGTTTTATCCGGAGTACCGGGGAGCTGTTTTTT.

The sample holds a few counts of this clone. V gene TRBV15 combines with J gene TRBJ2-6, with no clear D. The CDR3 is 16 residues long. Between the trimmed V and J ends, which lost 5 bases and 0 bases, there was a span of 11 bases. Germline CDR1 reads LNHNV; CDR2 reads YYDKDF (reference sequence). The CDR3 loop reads CATSADGYSGANVLTF. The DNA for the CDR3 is TGTGCCACCAGCGCGGACGGCTACTCTGGGGCCAACGTCCTGACTTTC.

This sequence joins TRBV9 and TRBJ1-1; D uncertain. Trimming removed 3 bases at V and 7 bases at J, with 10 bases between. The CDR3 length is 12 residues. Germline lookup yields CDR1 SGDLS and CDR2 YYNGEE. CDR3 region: CASSAHPGEAFF. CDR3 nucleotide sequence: TGTGCCAGCAGCGCCCACCCGGGTGAAGCTTTCTTT.

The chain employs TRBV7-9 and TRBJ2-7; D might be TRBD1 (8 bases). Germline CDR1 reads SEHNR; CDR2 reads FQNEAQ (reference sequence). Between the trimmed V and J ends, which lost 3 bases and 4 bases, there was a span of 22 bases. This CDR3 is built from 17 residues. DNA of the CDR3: TGTGCCAGCAGCTTCGACAGGGGAGGGCTATTGGGATACGAGCAGTACTTC. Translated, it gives CASSFDRGGLLGYEQYF.

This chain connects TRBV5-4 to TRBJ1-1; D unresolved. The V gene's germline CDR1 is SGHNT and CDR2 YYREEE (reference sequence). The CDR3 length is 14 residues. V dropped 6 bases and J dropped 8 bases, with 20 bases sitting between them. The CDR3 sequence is CASTLSGSAAEAFF. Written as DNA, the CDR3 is TGTGCCAGCACCCTTTCCGGGAGTGCCGCCGAAGCTTTCTTT. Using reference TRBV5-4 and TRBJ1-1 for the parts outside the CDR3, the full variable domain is ETGVTQSPTHLIKTRGQQVTLRCSSQSGHNTVSWYQQALGQGPQFIFQYYREEENGRGNFPPRFSGLQFPNYSSELNVNALELDDSALYLCASTLSGSAAEAFFGQGTRLTVV.

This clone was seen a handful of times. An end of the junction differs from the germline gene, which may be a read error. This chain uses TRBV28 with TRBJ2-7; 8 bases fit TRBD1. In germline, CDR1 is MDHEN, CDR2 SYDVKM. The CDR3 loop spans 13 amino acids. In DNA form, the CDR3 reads TGTGCCAGCGAGCCAGGGGGCTCCCACGAGCAGTACTTC. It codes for CASEPGGSHEQYF. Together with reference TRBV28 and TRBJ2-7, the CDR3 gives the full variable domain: DVKVTQSSRYLVKRTGEKVFLECVQDMDHENMFWYRQDPGLGLRLIYFSYDVKMKEKGDIPEGYSVSREKKERFSLILESASTNQTSMYLCASEPGGSHEQYFGPGTRLTVT.

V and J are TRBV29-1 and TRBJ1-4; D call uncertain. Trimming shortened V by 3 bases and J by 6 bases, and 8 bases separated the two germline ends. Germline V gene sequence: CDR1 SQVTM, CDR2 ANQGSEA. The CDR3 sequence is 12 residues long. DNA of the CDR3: TGCAGCGTTGAGGGAGACCATGAAAAACTGTTTTTT. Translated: CSVEGDHEKLFF.

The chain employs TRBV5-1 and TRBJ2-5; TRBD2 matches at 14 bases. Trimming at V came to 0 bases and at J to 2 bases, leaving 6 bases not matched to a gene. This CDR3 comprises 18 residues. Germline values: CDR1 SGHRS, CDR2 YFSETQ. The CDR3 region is CASSLGLAGGRRQETQYF. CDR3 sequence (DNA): TGCGCCAGCAGCTTGGGACTAGCGGGGGGGCGCCGACAAGAGACCCAGTACTTC.

CDR3 in DNA: TGTGCCAGCAGCTTTGAGGGGAGCTCTGGGGCCAACGTCCTGACTTTC. Translation: CASSFEGSSGANVLTF. The chain has TRBV27 and TRBJ2-6; D tentatively reads TRBD1 or TRBD2 (5 bases each). CDR3 length: 16 amino acids. V lost 6 bases and J lost 0, with 12 bases in between. Per the germline V gene, CDR1 is MNHEY and CDR2 is SMNVEV (reference sequence).